The 28 T cell receptor beta chains presented below share a single source sample, sequenced in a study of T cell responses to AZD1222 COVID-19 vaccine. Method: immunoSEQ multiplex PCR; TCRdb's copy keeps in-frame clones and lacks some. The sample carries about 150,000 clones, 85% to 95% recorded once. The sample here was peripheral blood, taken 28 days after the second AZD1222 dose. These TCRs come from an adult who received the AZD1222 COVID-19 vaccine.

This clone was seen a single time. The V gene is TRBV5-1, the J gene TRBJ2-2; TRBD2 is a possible D gene (5 bases). Between the trimmed V and J ends, which lost 0 bases and 4 bases, there was a span of 10 bases. This CDR3 comprises 15 residues. Germline CDR1 and CDR2: SGHRS and YFSETQ. The CDR3 DNA is TGCGCCAGCAGCTTGGAGACCGGGATCACCGGGGAGCTGTTTTTT. Protein sequence: CASSLETGITGELFF.

The rearrangement joins TRBV2 to TRBJ2-7; D remains ambiguous. V shed 8 bases and J shed 7 bases, with 9 bases lying between them. The CDR3 is made up of 10 amino acids. Looked up from germline, CDR1 is SNHLY and CDR2 is FYNNEI. The CDR3 DNA follows: TGTGCCAGCCAGAACGGTGAGCAGTACTTC. Protein product: CASQNGEQYF.

The chain links TRBV27 to TRBJ2-3; D may match TRBD1 or TRBD2 (5 bases each). The CDR3 loop spans 17 amino acids. V was shortened by 2 bases and J by 2 bases, with 17 bases between the two germline ends. Germline V gene sequence: CDR1 MNHEY, CDR2 SMNVEV (reference sequence). CDR3 loop: CASSLLGRFTHTDTQYF. CDR3 bases: TGTGCCAGCAGTTTACTGGGACGGTTTACCCACACAGATACGCAGTATTTT.

The V gene is TRBV11-2, the J gene TRBJ2-3; TRBD1 is a possible D gene (5 bases). The CDR3 has 17 amino acids. Germline V gene lookup returns CDR1 SGHAT and CDR2 FQNNGV. V gave up 5 bases and J gave up 11 bases, with 29 bases separating them. The CDR3 sequence: CASSRITGVLLPTGQYF. The CDR3 bases are TGTGCCAGCAGCCGTATAACAGGAGTCCTCCTCCCTACCGGGCAGTATTTT.

The table lists this clone with a count of one. The chain carries TRBV19 and TRBJ1-2; possible D gene TRBD1, 6 bases. This CDR3 comprises 16 residues. The V and J ends lost 2 bases and 5 bases respectively, with 18 bases between them. Per the germline V gene, CDR1 is LNHDA and CDR2 is SQIVND (reference sequence). The CDR3 bases are TGTGCCAGTAGTATAACAGGGACCCAAGCCTCGTATGGCTACACCTTC. Protein product: CASSITGTQASYGYTF.

This sequence joins TRBV2 and TRBJ1-1, with TRBD1 as a possible D gene (6 bases). The V and J ends lost 8 bases and 1 base respectively, with 17 bases between them. This CDR3 is built from 15 residues. In germline, CDR1 is SNHLY, CDR2 FYNNEI. The CDR3 DNA sequence: TGTGCCAGCGAATCACAGGGTACCGGGAACACTGAAGCTTTCTTT. Residues: CASESQGTGNTEAFF.

Turning to this clone: The sample carries other DNA sequences with the same CDR3. This CDR3 is CASSLDRGREQYF. The CDR3 DNA sequence: TGTGCCAGCAGTTTAGACCGCGGACGCGAGCAGTACTTC. The V gene is TRBV12-3 or TRBV12-4, the J gene TRBJ2-7; D is uncertain. The CDR3 runs to 13 residues. V lost 1 base and J 6 bases, leaving 10 bases between the germline ends.

This chain connects TRBV19 to TRBJ1-2; D may be TRBD1 (5 bases). Per the germline V gene, CDR1 is LNHDA and CDR2 is SQIVND (reference sequence). Trimming took 3 bases from V and 4 from J, leaving 12 bases between them. CDR3 length: 14 amino acids. The CDR3 nucleotides read TGTGCCAGTAGTATTGGAGGGGAAAGCTATGGCTACACCTTC. Its protein product is CASSIGGESYGYTF.

A remark on this clone: At the DNA level, this CDR3 is encoded by other sequences in the same sample as well. The rearrangement links TRBV19 to TRBJ2-7; D is uncertain. Germline lookup yields CDR1 LNHDA and CDR2 SQIVND (reference sequence). There are 14 residues in the CDR3. Trimming pared 1 base from V and 1 base from J, leaving 8 bases between. CDR3 sequence (DNA): TGTGCCAGTAGTATAGTTGGCAGTTCCTACGAGCAGTACTTC. The encoded protein is CASSIVGSSYEQYF.

This sequence joins TRBV28 and TRBJ2-2; D uncertain. V gave up 7 bases and J gave up 2 bases, with 14 bases separating them. The CDR3 runs to 15 residues. From germline, CDR1 is MDHEN and CDR2 SYDVKM. CDR3 coding DNA: TGTGCCAGCAACCGCGGTGGATCTAACACCGGGGAGCTGTTTTTT. This encodes CASNRGGSNTGELFF. Complete variable domain (other parts from reference TRBV28 and TRBJ2-2): DVKVTQSSRYLVKRTGEKVFLECVQDMDHENMFWYRQDPGLGLRLIYFSYDVKMKEKGDIPEGYSVSREKKERFSLILESASTNQTSMYLCASNRGGSNTGELFFGEGSRLTVL.

The chain recombines TRBV6-5 with TRBJ2-3, with D uncertain. Germline CDR1 and CDR2: MNHEY and SVGAGI. The V end lost 0 bases, the J end lost 3 bases, and 10 bases lay between the germline ends. The CDR3 extends over 15 amino acids. The CDR3 nucleotides are TGTGCCAGCAGTTACTCTAGGGTCCTAACAGATACGCAGTATTTT. Encoded protein: CASSYSRVLTDTQYF.

The chain combines TRBV25-1 with TRBJ1-6; no clear D gene. V gave up 1 base and J gave up 10 bases, with 8 bases separating them. CDR1 and CDR2 from the germline V gene are MGHDK and SYGVNS. The CDR3 is 13 residues long. In DNA form, the CDR3 reads TGTGCCAGCAGTGAATTCCTTGGATCACCCCTCCACTTT. Its translation is CASSEFLGSPLHF.

The chain is built from TRBV2 and TRBJ2-7; 9 bases agree with TRBD1. The V and J ends lost 11 bases and 3 bases, in that order; junction bases with no gene match: 8. The CDR3 runs 13 residues. Germline V gene sequence: CDR1 SNHLY, CDR2 FYNNEI. Written as DNA, the CDR3 is TGTGCCGGATCGAGACAGGGGGGCTACGAGCAGTACTTC. The encoded protein is CAGSRQGGYEQYF. The full variable domain, in which reference TRBV2 and TRBJ2-7 provide the parts outside the CDR3, is EPEVTQTPSHQVTQMGQEVILRCVPISNHLYFYWYRQILGQKVEFLVSFYNNEISEKSEIFDDQFSVERPDGSNFTLKIRSTKLEDSAMYFCAGSRQGGYEQYFGPGTRLTVT.

The chain couples TRBV28 to TRBJ1-1; D uncertain. Germline CDR1 reads MDHEN; CDR2 reads SYDVKM. Deletions cut 6 bases from V and 6 bases from J, with 11 bases between. CDR3 size: 12 residues. CDR3 DNA: TGTGCCAGCAGCATCCCAGCCTCTGAAGCTTTCTTT. Its translation: CASSIPASEAFF.

V gene TRBV2 combines with J gene TRBJ2-7, with D perhaps matching TRBD2 (6 bases). The V and J ends lost 11 bases and 0 bases respectively, with 11 bases between them. There are 12 residues in the CDR3. The germline V gene has CDR1 SNHLY and CDR2 FYNNEI. CDR3 protein: CAGRGYSYEQYF. The CDR3 nucleotides read TGTGCCGGACGGGGGTACTCCTACGAGCAGTACTTC.

The chain combines TRBV11-3 with TRBJ2-7, with 8 bases identical to TRBD1. The germline gives CDR1 SGHNT, CDR2 YENEEA. V gave up 5 bases and J gave up 7 bases; unmatched junction bases: 10. The CDR3 runs to 14 residues. Here the CDR3 DNA reads TGTGCCAGCAGCAGAGGAGGACAGGGTGGTGAGCAGTACTTC. This encodes CASSRGGQGGEQYF.

The J gene is TRBJ1-1, the V gene TRBV27; D is perhaps TRBD1 (5 bases). The CDR3 totals 13 residues. The V and J ends lost 0 bases and 7 bases respectively, with 9 bases between them. Germline V lookup: CDR1 MNHEY, CDR2 SMNVEV (reference sequence). CDR3 sequence (DNA): TGTGCCAGCAGTTTATCCGTCAGGGTTGAAGCTTTCTTT. Amino acid sequence: CASSLSVRVEAFF.

The chain combines TRBV18 with TRBJ2-2; TRBD1 aligns across 7 bases. CDR3 length: 15 residues. Trimming at V came to 5 bases and at J to 5 bases, leaving 8 bases not matched to a gene. Germline-derived CDR1 and CDR2 are KGHSH and LQKENI. Here the CDR3 DNA reads TGTGCCAGCTCAACGAAACAGGGGTGGACCGGGGAGCTGTTTTTT. The encoded protein is CASSTKQGWTGELFF.

This chain links TRBV7-9 with TRBJ1-2; D may be TRBD1 (6 bases). V lost 5 bases to trimming and J lost 4 bases, with 20 bases between them. The CDR3 runs to 16 residues. CDR1 is SEHNR and CDR2 is FQNEAQ in the germline V gene (reference sequence). CDR3 residues: CASSPLDSKIPYGYTF. The DNA for the CDR3 is TGTGCCAGCAGCCCTTTGGACAGCAAGATTCCCTATGGCTACACCTTC.

The rearrangement links TRBV12-5 to TRBJ1-1; no reliable D call. The V gene lost 0 bases and the J gene lost 1 base, with 6 bases spanning the gap. This CDR3 region has 14 residues. The V gene's germline CDR1 is LGHNT and CDR2 FRNRAP. The CDR3 nucleotides are TGTGCTAGTGGTTTGGTACTGGGGAACACTGAAGCTTTCTTT. It translates to CASGLVLGNTEAFF. Looking up the rest from reference TRBV12-5 and TRBJ1-1 gives the full variable domain: DARVTQTPRHKVTEMGQEVTMRCQPILGHNTVFWYRQTMMQGLELLAYFRNRAPLDDSGMPKDRFSAEMPDATLATLKIQPSEPRDSAVYFCASGLVLGNTEAFFGQGTRLTVV.

CDR3 region: CASSPPKNTGELFF. Here the CDR3 DNA reads TGTGCCAGCTCACCACCGAAAAACACCGGGGAGCTGTTTTTT. The chain links TRBV18 to TRBJ2-2; D remains unclear. V was cut by 0 bases and J by 2 bases, with 4 bases left in between. CDR1 and CDR2 from the germline V gene are KGHSH and LQKENI. The CDR3 spans 14 residues.

The gene calls are TRBV19 and TRBJ2-1; D gene unclear. Looked up from germline, CDR1 is LNHDA and CDR2 is SQIVND (reference sequence). The CDR3 covers 11 residues. V was shortened by 6 bases and J by 1 base, with 1 base between the two germline ends. CDR3 nucleotides: TGTGCCAGTAGATCCTACAATGAGCAGTTCTTC. Translated, it gives CASRSYNEQFF.

This sequence joins TRBV5-8 and TRBJ1-4; 8 bases fit TRBD1. The CDR3 spans 16 residues. Germline lookup yields CDR1 SGHTS and CDR2 YDEGEE. Trimming took 3 bases from V and 4 from J; bases not matched to a gene: 8. The CDR3 sequence: CASSYPGQAINEKLFF. As DNA, the CDR3 is TGTGCCAGCAGCTACCCGGGACAGGCGATTAATGAAAAACTGTTTTTT.

The chain uses TRBV9 and TRBJ2-7, with D unclear. This CDR3 is 14 amino acids long. In germline, CDR1 is SGDLS, CDR2 YYNGEE. V was pared by 4 bases and J by 0 bases, with 11 bases between. CDR3 coding DNA: TGTGCCAGCAGCCCGCGGACGGTCTCCTACGAGCAGTACTTC. Translating gives CASSPRTVSYEQYF.

The sample holds a few counts of this clone. The CDR3 loop is CASSSGTGGGYTF. The CDR3, as DNA: TGTGCCAGCAGTTCCGGGACAGGAGGCGGCTACACCTTC. The chain couples TRBV6-5 to TRBJ1-2; the match to TRBD1 covers 8 bases. CDR1 is MNHEY, CDR2 SVGAGI, per germline. The CDR3 runs 13 residues. V trimming: 4 bases; J trimming: 8 bases; junction bases outside the gene matches: 6.

The chain carries TRBV6-4 and TRBJ1-6, with no clear D. Trimming stripped 6 bases from V and 4 bases from J, with 13 bases between. Germline V gene sequence: CDR1 MRHNA, CDR2 SNTAGT. CDR3 length: 15 amino acids. As DNA, the CDR3 is TGTGCCAGCAGGGGAAAACAGCCGTATAATTCACCCCTCCACTTT. This gives the protein CASRGKQPYNSPLHF.

The chain links TRBV7-9 to TRBJ1-6; maybe TRBD1 (5 bases). This CDR3 has 15 residues. CDR1 SEHNR and CDR2 FQNEAQ come from the germline V gene (reference sequence). Trimming stripped 5 bases from V and 9 bases from J, with 17 bases between. CDR3 DNA sequence: TGTGCCAGCAGCCTTCTCGGGGCCGTGGGTTCACCCCTCCACTTT. Its protein is CASSLLGAVGSPLHF.

This chain connects TRBV30 to TRBJ2-5; D ambiguous. The V and J ends lost 2 bases and 1 base respectively, with 8 bases between them. The CDR3 length is 13 residues. CDR1 is GTSNPN, CDR2 SVGIG, per germline (reference sequence). The CDR3 sequence: CAWSRTSQETQYF. Here the CDR3 DNA reads TGTGCCTGGAGTCGGACCTCCCAAGAGACCCAGTACTTC.